The clone carrying this T cell receptor beta chain was detected once. Data came from immunoSEQ multiplex PCR; TCRdb stores just in-frame clones and leaves some out. Of about 42,000 clones in the sample, about 91% are singletons; the top ten hold about 2.1%. The sample is drawn from a study of T cell changes during pregnancy in multiple sclerosis. The germline V gene encodes CDR1 SGHDT and CDR2 YYEEEE. This CDR3 has 18 residues. V lost 1 base, J lost 4 bases, and 14 bases stayed unmatched. The TCR comes from a female donor in good health, enrolled as a control in a pregnancy study. The V gene is TRBV5-6, the J gene TRBJ2-3; 8 bases are shared with TRBD1. The specimen comprised CD4+ T cells from peripheral blood mononuclear cells, sampled after pregnancy. Written as DNA, the CDR3 is TGTGCCAGCAGCTTGAAGGGTAGGGTGACAGGGGAATCAGATACGCAGTATTTT. Amino acid sequence: CASSLKGRVTGESDTQYF.